The TCR beta chain described here comes from a study of blood T cell repertoires in COVID-19. About the study: Acute-phase and convalescent COVID-19 samples originated in the United States, Italy and Spain. Sources were T cells, B-cell-depleted T cells, or PBMCs; the material itself was cDNA or gDNA.

As processed by the authors: Estimation of nucleated cell counts relied on the amplification of reference gene primers. Sequenced by immunoSEQ multiplex PCR; TCRdb stores in-frame clones only, minus some. V, J and clone size derive from that table, while D and trimming were established from the DNA sequence. The sample holds 250,000 to 300,000 clones; approximately 87% are singletons and the top ten take about 4.9%. The sample holds a few counts of this clone. With 0 bases removed from V and 1 base from J, the gap between germline ends came to 13 bases. Germline CDR1 LGHNA, CDR2 YNFKEQ. CDR3 length equals 17 residues.

This clonotype was sampled from a man aged 60 to 75 who had recovered from COVID-19. The sequenced sample was peripheral blood. The V gene is TRBV4-2, the J gene TRBJ1-3; tentatively, D is TRBD1 (6 bases). The DNA for the CDR3 is TGTGCCAGCAGCCAAGATCTAGGGAGGGGGTCTGGAAACACCATATATTTT. Its protein product is CASSQDLGRGSGNTIYF.